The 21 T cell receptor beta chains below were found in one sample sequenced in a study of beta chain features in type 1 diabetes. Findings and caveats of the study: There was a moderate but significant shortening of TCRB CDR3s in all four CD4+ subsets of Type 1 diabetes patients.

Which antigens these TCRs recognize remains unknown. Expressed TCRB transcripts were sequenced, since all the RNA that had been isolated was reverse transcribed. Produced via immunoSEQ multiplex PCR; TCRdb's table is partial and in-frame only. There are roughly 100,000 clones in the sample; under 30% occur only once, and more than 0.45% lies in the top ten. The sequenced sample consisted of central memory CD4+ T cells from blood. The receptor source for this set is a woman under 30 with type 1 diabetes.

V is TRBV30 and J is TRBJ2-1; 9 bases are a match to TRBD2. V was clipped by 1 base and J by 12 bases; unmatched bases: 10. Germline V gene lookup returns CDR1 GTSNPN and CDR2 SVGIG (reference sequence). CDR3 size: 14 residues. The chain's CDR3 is CAWSAAGGPYRQFF. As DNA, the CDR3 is TGTGCCTGGAGTGCCGCGGGAGGGCCATATCGGCAGTTCTTC.

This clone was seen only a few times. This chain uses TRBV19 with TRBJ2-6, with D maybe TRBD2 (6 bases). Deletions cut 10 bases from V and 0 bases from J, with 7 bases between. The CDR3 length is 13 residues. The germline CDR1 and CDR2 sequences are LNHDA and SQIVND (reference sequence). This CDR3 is CATGVSGANVLTF. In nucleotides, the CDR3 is TGTGCCACGGGGGTCTCTGGGGCCAACGTCCTGACTTTC.

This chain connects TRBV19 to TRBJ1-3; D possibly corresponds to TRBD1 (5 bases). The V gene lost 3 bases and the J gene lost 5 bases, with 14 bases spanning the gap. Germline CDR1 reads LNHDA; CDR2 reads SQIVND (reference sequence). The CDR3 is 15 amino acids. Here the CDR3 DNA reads TGTGCCAGTAGTATCCTGGGGCAGGAGCGAAACACCATATATTTT. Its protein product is CASSILGQERNTIYF.

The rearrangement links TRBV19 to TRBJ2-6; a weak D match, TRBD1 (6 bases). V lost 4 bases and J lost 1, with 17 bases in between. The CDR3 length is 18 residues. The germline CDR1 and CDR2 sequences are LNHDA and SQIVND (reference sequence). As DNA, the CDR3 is TGTGCCAGTAGTAGAGGGTCAGGGGCCACTTCTGGGGCCAACGTCCTGACTTTC. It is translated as CASSRGSGATSGANVLTF.

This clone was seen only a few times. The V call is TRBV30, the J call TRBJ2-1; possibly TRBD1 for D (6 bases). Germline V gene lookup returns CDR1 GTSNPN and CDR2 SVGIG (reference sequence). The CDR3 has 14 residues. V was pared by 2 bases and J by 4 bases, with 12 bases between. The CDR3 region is CAWSTGNRYNEQFF. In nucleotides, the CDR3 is TGTGCCTGGAGTACAGGGAACAGATACAATGAGCAGTTCTTC.

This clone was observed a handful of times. The CDR3 DNA follows: TGCGCCAGCAGCTTGGACTCGGGAAGAGTCAGGGAGCTGTTTTTT. It specifies CASSLDSGRVRELFF. The chain uses TRBV5-1 and TRBJ2-2; tentative D call: TRBD2 (5 bases). CDR1 is SGHRS and CDR2 is YFSETQ in the germline V gene. This CDR3 contains 15 residues. V was shortened by 0 bases and J by 9 bases, with 15 bases between the two germline ends.

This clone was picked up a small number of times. In DNA, the CDR3 is TGCGCCAGCAGCCCCCTGCCGGGACAACAACTAGCGGCTGGCCATGAGCAGTTCTTC. This gives the protein CASSPLPGQQLAAGHEQFF. V is TRBV5-1 and J is TRBJ2-1, with TRBD2 matching 8 bases. Trimming at V came to 4 bases and at J to 8 bases, leaving 23 bases not matched to a gene. CDR3 size: 19 residues. Germline CDR1 SGHRS, CDR2 YFSETQ. The whole variable domain, remainder taken from reference TRBV5-1 and TRBJ2-1, is KAGVTQTPRYLIKTRGQQVTLSCSPISGHRSVSWYQQTPGQGLQFLFEYFSETQRNKGNFPGRFSGRQFSNSRSEMNVSTLELGDSALYLCASSPLPGQQLAAGHEQFFGPGTRLTVL.

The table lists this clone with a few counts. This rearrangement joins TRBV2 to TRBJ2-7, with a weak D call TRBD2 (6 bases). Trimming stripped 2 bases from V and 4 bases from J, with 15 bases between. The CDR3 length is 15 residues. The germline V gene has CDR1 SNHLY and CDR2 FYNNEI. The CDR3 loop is CASSESPGTYYEQYF. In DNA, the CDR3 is TGTGCCAGCAGTGAATCGCCAGGGACTTATTACGAGCAGTACTTC.

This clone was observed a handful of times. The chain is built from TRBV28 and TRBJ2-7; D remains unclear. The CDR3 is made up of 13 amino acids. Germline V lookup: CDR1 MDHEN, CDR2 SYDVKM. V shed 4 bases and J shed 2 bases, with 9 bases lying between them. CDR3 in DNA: TGTGCCAGCAGTTCATTAGCCCCCTACGAGCAGTACTTC. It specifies CASSSLAPYEQYF.

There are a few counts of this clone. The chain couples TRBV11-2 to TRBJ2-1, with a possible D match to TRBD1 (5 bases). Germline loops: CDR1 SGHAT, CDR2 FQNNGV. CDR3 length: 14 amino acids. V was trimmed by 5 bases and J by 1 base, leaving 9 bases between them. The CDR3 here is CASSIRVSYNEQFF. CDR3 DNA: TGTGCCAGCAGCATCAGGGTATCCTACAATGAGCAGTTCTTC.

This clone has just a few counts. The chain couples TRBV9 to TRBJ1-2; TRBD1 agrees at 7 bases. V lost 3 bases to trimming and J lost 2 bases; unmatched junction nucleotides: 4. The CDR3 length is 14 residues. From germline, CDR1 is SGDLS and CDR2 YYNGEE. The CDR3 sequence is CASSAWTGNYGYTF. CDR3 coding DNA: TGTGCCAGCAGCGCTTGGACAGGAAACTATGGCTACACCTTC.

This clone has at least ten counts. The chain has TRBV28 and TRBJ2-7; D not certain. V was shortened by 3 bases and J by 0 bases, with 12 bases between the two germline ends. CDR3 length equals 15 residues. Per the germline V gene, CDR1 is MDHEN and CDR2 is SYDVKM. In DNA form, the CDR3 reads TGTGCCAGCAGTTTGGCCGCTCCGAACTCCTACGAGCAGTACTTC. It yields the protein CASSLAAPNSYEQYF. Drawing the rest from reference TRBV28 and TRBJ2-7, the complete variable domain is DVKVTQSSRYLVKRTGEKVFLECVQDMDHENMFWYRQDPGLGLRLIYFSYDVKMKEKGDIPEGYSVSREKKERFSLILESASTNQTSMYLCASSLAAPNSYEQYFGPGTRLTVT.

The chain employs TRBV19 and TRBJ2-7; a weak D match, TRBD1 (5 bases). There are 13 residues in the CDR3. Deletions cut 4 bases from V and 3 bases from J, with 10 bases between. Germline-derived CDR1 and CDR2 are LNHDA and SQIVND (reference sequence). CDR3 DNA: TGTGCCAGTAGTACACAGGCCCACTACGAGCAGTACTTC. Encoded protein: CASSTQAHYEQYF.

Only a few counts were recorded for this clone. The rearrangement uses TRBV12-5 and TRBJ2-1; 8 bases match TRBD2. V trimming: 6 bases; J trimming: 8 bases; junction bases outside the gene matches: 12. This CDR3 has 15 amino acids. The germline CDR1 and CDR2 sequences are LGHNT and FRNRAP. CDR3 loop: CASGRRGGFGDEQFF. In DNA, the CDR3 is TGTGCTAGTGGCCGCCGGGGGGGATTCGGCGATGAGCAGTTCTTC.

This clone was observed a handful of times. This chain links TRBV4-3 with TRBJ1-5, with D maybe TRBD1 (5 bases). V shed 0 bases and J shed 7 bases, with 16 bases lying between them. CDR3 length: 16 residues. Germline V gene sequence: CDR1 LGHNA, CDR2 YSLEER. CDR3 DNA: TGCGCCAGCAGCCAAGAGGTAGGGCAGGGTAAGCAGCCCCAGCATTTT. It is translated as CASSQEVGQGKQPQHF.

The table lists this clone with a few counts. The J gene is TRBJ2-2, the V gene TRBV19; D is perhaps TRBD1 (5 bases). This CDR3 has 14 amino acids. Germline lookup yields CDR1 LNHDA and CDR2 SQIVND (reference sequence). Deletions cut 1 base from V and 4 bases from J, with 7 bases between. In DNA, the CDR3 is TGTGCCAGTAGTATAGGACAGTCCACCGGGGAGCTGTTTTTT. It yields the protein CASSIGQSTGELFF.

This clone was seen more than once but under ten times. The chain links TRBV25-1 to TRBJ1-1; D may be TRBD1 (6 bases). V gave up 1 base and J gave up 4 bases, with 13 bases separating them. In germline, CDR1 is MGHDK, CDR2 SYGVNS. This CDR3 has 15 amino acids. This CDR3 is CASSESGGPGTEAFF. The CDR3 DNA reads TGTGCCAGCAGTGAATCGGGGGGGCCGGGCACTGAAGCTTTCTTT.

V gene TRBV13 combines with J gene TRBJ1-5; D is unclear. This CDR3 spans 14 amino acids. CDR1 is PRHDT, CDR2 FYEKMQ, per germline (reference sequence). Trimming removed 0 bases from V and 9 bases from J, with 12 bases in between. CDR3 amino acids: CASSLGRPSGPQHF. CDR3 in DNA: TGTGCCAGCAGCTTAGGCCGGCCGTCGGGGCCCCAGCATTTT.

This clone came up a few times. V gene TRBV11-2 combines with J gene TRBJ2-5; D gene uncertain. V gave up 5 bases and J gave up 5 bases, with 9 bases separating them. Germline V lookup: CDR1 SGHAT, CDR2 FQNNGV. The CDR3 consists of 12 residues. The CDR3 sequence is CASSPQTETQYF. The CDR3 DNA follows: TGTGCCAGCAGCCCACAAACGGAGACCCAGTACTTC.

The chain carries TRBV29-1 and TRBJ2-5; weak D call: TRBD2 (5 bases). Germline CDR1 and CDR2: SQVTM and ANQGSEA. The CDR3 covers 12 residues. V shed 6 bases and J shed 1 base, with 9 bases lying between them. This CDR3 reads CSVRLLQETQYF. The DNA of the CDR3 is TGCAGCGTGCGACTACTCCAAGAGACCCAGTACTTC.

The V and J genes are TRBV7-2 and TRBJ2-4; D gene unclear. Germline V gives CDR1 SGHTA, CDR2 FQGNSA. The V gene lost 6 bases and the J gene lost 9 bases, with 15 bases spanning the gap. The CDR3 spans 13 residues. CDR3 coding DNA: TGTGCCAGCAGTTCCCAGGATGGGTCCATTCAGTACTTC. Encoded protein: CASSSQDGSIQYF.